This entry concerns a single T cell receptor beta chain. Its antigen remains unknown. Investigators profiled TCR beta VDJ and CDR3 from genomic DNA template. TCRdb itself ran the reads through MiXCR, one entry per CDR3 protein. The table lists roughly 17,000 distinct CDR3 sequences, over 35% of them singletons, with 80% to 90% in the top ten. Patients chosen for sequencing had shown CD8+CD57+ cell expansion by flow cytometry. At blood sampling, none of the patients had yet received therapy. The data are from a study of CD8+CD57+ T cells in acquired aplastic anemia. General study findings and limits: Diversity in CD8+CD57+ cells from patients fell below that of the total CD4+ and CD8+ cell pools. This difference was described as decreased diversity. Sharing between patients and controls was observed for roughly 30 CD8+ CDR3 sequences.

The receptor was derived from a human donor with aplastic anemia. The sequenced sample was CD8+CD57+ T cells sorted from PBMCs. Subset here: bead-enriched CD8+CD57+ effector memory T cells from SAA patients.

For the CDR3, the DNA is TGTGCCACCAGCAGCTTGGAACCCCCGGGTAGCGGGGGCGACAATGAGCAGTTCTTC. Translating gives CATSSLEPPGSGGDNEQFF. The chain has TRBV15 and TRBJ2-1; TRBD2 matches 9 bases. This CDR3 region has 19 residues. V shed 3 bases, J shed 5 bases, and the junction held 17 bases outside the gene matches. CDR1 is LNHNV and CDR2 is YYDKDF in the germline V gene (reference sequence).